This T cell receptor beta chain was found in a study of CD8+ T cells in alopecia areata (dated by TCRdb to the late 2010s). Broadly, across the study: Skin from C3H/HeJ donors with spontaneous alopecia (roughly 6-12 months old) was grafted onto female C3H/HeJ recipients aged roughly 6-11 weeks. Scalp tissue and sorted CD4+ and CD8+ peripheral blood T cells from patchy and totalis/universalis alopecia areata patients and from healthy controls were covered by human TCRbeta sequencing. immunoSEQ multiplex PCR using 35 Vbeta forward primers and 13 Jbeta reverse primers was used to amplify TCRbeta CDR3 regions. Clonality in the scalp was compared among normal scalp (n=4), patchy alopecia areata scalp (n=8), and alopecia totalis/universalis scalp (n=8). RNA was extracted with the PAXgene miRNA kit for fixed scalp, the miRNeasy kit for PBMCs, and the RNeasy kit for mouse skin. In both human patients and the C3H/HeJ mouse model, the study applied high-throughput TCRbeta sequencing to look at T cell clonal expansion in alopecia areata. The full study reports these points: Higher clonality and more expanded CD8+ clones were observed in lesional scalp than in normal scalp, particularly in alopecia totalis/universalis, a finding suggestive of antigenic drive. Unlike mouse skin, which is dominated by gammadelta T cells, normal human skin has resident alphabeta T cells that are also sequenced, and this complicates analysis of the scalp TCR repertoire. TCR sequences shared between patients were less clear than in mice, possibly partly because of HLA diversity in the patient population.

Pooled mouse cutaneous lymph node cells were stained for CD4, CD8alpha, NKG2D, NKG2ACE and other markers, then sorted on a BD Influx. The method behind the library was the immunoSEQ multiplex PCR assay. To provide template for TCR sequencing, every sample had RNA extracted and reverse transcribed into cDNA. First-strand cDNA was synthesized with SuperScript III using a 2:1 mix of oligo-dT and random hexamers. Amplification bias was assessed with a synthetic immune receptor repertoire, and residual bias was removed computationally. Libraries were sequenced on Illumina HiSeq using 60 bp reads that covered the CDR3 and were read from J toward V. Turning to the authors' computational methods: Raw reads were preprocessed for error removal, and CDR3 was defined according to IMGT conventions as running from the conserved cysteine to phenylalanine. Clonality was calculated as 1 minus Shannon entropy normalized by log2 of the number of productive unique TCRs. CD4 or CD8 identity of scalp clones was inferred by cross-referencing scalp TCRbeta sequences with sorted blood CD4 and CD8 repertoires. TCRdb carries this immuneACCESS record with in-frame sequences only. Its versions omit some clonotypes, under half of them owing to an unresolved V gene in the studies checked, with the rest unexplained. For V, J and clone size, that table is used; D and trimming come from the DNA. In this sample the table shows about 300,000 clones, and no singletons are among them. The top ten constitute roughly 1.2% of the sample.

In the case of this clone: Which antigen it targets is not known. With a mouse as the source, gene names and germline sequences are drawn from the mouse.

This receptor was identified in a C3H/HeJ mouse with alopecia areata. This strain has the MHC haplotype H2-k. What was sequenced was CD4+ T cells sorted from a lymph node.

Here the CDR3 is given as CASSEQGAGTEVFF. CDR3 DNA, as far as it was read: TGTGCCAGCAGTGAGCAGGGGGCCGGCACA. The chain is encoded by TRBV13-1 joined to TRBJ1-1, and TRBD1 matches 8 of the central bases. The CDR3 end falls 4 residues outside the read, so it is completed with the germline J gene. The germline V gene specifies NSHNY as CDR1 and SYGAGN as CDR2. After removal of 2 bases from V and 4 bases from J, the junction retains 4 bases not matched to a gene. The CDR3 spans 14 residues, from the cysteine through the phenylalanine. The DNA covers only part of the CDR3, 30 bases in frame from base 1.